This TCR beta chain was profiled in a study of OX40 agonist ivuxolimab in advanced cancers. A note on the overall study: The costimulatory receptor OX40 (CD134) was targeted by ivuxolimab, a fully human IgG2 agonistic monoclonal antibody. Intravenous ivuxolimab was administered to patients every 2 weeks at six dose levels: 0.01, 0.1, 0.3, 1.5, 3 and 10 mg/kg. Of the roughly 54 patients in dose escalation, some 19 had hepatocellular carcinoma, some 15 had melanoma, 9 had renal cell carcinoma and 9 had head and neck cancer. In the dose-escalation cohort, 75% to 85% of patients were male, and the mean age was approximately 60 years with a range of roughly 23 to 79. Prior anti-PD-1, anti-PD-L1 or anti-CTLA-4 therapy was permitted, and approximately 42% of dose-escalation patients had received checkpoint inhibitors. Three dose-escalation patients achieved partial responses, one with hepatocellular carcinoma and two with cutaneous melanoma. The purpose of peripheral TCRbeta sequencing was to test whether ivuxolimab changed TCR sequence diversity and led to clonal T-cell expansion. The paper covers the monotherapy dose-escalation part of the phase I ivuxolimab trial, which included N ≈ 50 patients. The paper as a whole reports these results and caveats: Partial responders in the 0.1-3.0 mg/kg groups had among the lowest normalized peripheral clonal expansion, especially among CD8+ T cells. Antigen specificity was not determined for the clonally expanded peripheral T cells. Clonal expansion of both CD4+ and CD8+ blood T cells was observed from baseline to week 6 at doses 0.1 to 3.0 mg/kg. After ivuxolimab, more expanded clones were found on average in CD8+ T cells than in CD4+ T cells. Low levels of normalized T-cell clonal expansion were also seen in some patients who did not respond.

Details on this clone: It has no known antigen specificity. No clone much larger than this one lies a single base away; base qualities are absent.

The trial excluded patients who had a history of autoimmune disease or who were on systemic immunosuppression. Peripheral blood for TCR sequencing was drawn from every dose cohort at baseline, at cycle 4 day 1 and at cycle 7 day 1. The samples were drawn from a first-in-human, open-label, multicenter phase I dose-escalation trial of ivuxolimab. Adults with locally advanced or metastatic head and neck squamous cell, hepatocellular, melanoma or renal cell carcinoma were enrolled in the trial. CD4+ and CD8+ T cells were sorted separately from peripheral blood before TCR sequencing. The germline V gene (reference sequence) provides CDR1 SGHNT and CDR2 YYREEE. The CDR3 has 16 amino acids, counting the end cysteine and phenylalanine. CDR3 DNA only is kept here, 48 bases in frame from base 1. Trimming takes 5 bases from V and 7 bases from J, and the germline ends sit 19 bases apart. To sequence the TCRbeta CDR3 region, genomic DNA was isolated from the sorted cells. TCRbeta CDR3 regions were sequenced using the immunoSEQ Assay. TCRdb's version of the immuneACCESS table is confined to in-frame rearrangements and falls short of the full clone set. An unresolved V gene accounts for under half of the shortfall where checked; the remainder is of unknown origin. Recorded for this sample are roughly 86,000 clones; roughly 85% of them occurred a single time. Jointly, the top ten make up over 1.5% of the sample.

The rearranged segments are TRBV5-4 and TRBJ1-6; the D gene cannot be resolved reliably. Material: CD4+ or CD8+ T cells sorted from blood, obtained in a trial of the OX40 agonist ivuxolimab. The origin of this receptor is an adult with an advanced solid tumor such as melanoma, head and neck, liver or kidney cancer. The CDR3 protein is CASSAGPLLGNSPLHF. The nucleotide sequence reads as follows: TGTGCCAGCAGTGCCGGGCCCCTTCTCGGCAATTCACCCCTCCACTTT.